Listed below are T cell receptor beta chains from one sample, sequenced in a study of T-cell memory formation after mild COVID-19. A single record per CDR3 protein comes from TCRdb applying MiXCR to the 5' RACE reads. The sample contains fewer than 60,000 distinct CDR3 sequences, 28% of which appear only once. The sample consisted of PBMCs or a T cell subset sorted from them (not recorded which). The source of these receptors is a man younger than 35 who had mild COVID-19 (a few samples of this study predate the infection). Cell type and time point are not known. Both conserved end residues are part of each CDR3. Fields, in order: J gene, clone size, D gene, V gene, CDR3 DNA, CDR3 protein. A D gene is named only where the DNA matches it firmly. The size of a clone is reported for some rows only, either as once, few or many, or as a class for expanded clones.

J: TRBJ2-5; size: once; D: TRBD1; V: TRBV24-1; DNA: TGTGCCACCAGTGATTCAACCGGGACAGCCCAAGAGACCCAGTACTTC; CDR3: CATSDSTGTAQETQYF
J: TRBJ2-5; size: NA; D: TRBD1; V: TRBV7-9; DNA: TGTGCCAGCAGCTTACCGGGACAGGGGGCTTTGTCAGAGACCCAGTACTTC; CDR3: CASSLPGQGALSETQYF
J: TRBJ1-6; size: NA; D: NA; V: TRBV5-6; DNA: TGTGCCAGCAGCTCGGCAGGCGGCTCACCCCTCCACTTT; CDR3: CASSSAGGSPLHF
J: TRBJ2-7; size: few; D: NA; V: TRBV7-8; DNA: TGTGCCAGCAGCTGGAACAGAGTAGCCTACGAGCAGTACTTC; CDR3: CASSWNRVAYEQYF
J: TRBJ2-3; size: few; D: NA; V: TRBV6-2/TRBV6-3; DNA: TGTGCCACCCGGGGGATGTTAGCACAGAGGTCGGGTACGCAGTATTTT; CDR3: CATRGMLAQRSGTQYF
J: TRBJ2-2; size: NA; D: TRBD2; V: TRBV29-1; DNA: TGCAGCGTCCGTAGGGCTAGCGGGGTAATCGGGGAGCTGTTTTTT; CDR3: CSVRRASGVIGELFF
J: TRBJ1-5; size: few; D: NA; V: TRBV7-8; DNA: TGTGCCAGCAGCTTAGTGCCAGGAAATAGCAATCAGCCCCAGCATTTT; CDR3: CASSLVPGNSNQPQHF
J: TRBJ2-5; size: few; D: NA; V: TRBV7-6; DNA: TGTGCCAGCAGCTTAGAGGCTCAACTTGGCCTGGAGACCCAGTACTTC; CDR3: CASSLEAQLGLETQYF
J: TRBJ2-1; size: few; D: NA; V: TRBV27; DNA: TGTGCCAGCAGACGAGGGGGTACCTTCGGCAATGAGCAGTTCTTC; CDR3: CASRRGGTFGNEQFF
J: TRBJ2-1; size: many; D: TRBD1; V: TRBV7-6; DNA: TGTGCCAGCAGCTTTAGCGCCGGGGACAGAGATAAGTTCTTC; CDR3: CASSFSAGDRDKFF
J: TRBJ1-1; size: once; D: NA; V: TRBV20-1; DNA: TGCAGTGCTAACACTCCGAACACTGAAGCTTTCTTT; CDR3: CSANTPNTEAFF
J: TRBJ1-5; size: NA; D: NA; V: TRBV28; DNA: TGTGCCAGCAGTTTGAGGCAGGGCGATCAGCCCCAGCATTTT; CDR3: CASSLRQGDQPQHF
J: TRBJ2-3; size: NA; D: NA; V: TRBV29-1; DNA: TGCAGCGTTGAAGGAGGGGAAGACCGTCGCACAGATACGCAGTATTTT; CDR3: CSVEGGEDRRTDTQYF
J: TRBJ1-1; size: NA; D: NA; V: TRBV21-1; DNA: TGTGCCAGCAGCAAAGCGCTAGGGCGGCGGAACACTGAAGCTTTCTTT; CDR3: CASSKALGRRNTEAFF
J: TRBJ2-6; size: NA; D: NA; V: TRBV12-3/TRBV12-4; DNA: TGTGCCAGCAGTCCAGGGCTCGCTGGGGCCAACGTCCTGACTTTC; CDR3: CASSPGLAGANVLTF
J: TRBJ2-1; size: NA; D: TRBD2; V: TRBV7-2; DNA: TGTGCCAGCAGCCCCTGGACTAGCGTCAATGAGCAGTTCTTC; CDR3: CASSPWTSVNEQFF
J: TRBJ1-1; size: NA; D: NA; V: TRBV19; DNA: TGTGCCAGTAGTTGGGACCAGAGGACTGAAGCTTTCTTT; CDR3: CASSWDQRTEAFF
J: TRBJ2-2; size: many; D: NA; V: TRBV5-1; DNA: TGCGCCAGCAGCTTCTTTGTCATATACGCGAACACCGGGGAGCTGTTTTTT; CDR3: CASSFFVIYANTGELFF
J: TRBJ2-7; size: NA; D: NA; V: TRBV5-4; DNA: TGTGCCAGCAGCTATCCTGGGGGCTACGAGCAGTACTTC; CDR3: CASSYPGGYEQYF
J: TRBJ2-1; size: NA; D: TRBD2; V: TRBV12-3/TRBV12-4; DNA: TGTGCCAGCAGTCCTGTTGAAACGGGGGGCTACAATGAGCAGTTCTTC; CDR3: CASSPVETGGYNEQFF
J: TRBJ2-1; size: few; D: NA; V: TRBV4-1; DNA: TGCGCCAGCAGCCAAGAAAACTTAGGCCTCTTCTTC; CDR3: CASSQENLGLFF
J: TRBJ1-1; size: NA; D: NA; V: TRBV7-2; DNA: TGTGCCAGCAGCCGAGTGGGAGTAAGTCCTGAAGCTTTCTTT; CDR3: CASSRVGVSPEAFF
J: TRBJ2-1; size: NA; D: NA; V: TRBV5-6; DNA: TGTGCCAGCAGCTTGCGTACGGGAAGTGAGCAGTTCTTC; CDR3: CASSLRTGSEQFF
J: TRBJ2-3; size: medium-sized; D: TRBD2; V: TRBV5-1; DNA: TGCGCCAGCAGCCTAACTAGCGGGGGCACAGATACGCAGTATTTT; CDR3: CASSLTSGGTDTQYF
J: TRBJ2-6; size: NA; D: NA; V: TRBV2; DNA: TGTGCCAGCAGTGACCCGGAGGAACCCTCTTCTGGGGCCAACGTCCTGACTTTC; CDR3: CASSDPEEPSSGANVLTF
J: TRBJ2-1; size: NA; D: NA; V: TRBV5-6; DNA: TGTGCCAGCAGCCCTCGAGGTATAGTAGAGTTCTTC; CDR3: CASSPRGIVEFF
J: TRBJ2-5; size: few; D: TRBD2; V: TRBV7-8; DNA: TGTGCCAGCAGCCCCATAGCGGGCGCGGGGGAGACCCAGTACTTC; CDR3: CASSPIAGAGETQYF
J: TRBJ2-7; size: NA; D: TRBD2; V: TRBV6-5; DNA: TGTGCCAGCAGCCCCTCACTAGCGGCCGAGCAGTACTTC; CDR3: CASSPSLAAEQYF
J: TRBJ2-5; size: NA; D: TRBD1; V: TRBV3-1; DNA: TGTGCCAGCAGCCCCGGGACAGGAGACCAAGAGACCCAGTACTTC; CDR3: CASSPGTGDQETQYF
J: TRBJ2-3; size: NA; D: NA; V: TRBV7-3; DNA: TGTGCCAGCAGCGCCGAGGGGGGGGATACGCAGTATTTT; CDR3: CASSAEGGDTQYF
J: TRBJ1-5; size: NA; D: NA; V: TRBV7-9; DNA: TGTGCCAGCAGCTTAGACGACGGGGCCGTAAGTAGCAATCAGCCCCAGCATTTT; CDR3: CASSLDDGAVSSNQPQHF
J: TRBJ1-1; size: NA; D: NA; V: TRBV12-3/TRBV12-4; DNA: TGTGCCAGCAGGGTGGGGGGGACTGAAGCTTTCTTT; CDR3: CASRVGGTEAFF
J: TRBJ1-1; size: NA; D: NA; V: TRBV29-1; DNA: TGCAGCGTTGATGGGGGGACGAACACTGAAGCTTTCTTT; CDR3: CSVDGGTNTEAFF
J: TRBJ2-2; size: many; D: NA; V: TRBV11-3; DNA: TGTGCCAGCAGCCCCAGTACCGGGGAGCTGTTTTTT; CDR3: CASSPSTGELFF
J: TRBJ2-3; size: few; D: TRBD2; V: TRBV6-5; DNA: TGTGCCAGCAGTTACTCGAGGCCTAGCGGGGTTAGAGATACGCAGTATTTT; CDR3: CASSYSRPSGVRDTQYF
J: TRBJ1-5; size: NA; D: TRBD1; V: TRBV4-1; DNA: TGCGCCAGCAGCCAAGGGACAGGGTCGGGTGGCAATCAGCCCCAGCATTTT; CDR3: CASSQGTGSGGNQPQHF
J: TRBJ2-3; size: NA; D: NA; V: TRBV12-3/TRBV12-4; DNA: TGTGCCAGCAAGGCGGGGCGAATCACAGATACGCAGTATTTT; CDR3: CASKAGRITDTQYF
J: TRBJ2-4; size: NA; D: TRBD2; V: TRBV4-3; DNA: TGCGCCAGCAGCCAAGCCTTAGCGGGGGGGCCATATAACATTCAGTACTTC; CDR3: CASSQALAGGPYNIQYF
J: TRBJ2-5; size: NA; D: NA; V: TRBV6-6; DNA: TGTGCCAGCATGAGGGACCCTTGGGAGACCCAGTACTTC; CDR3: CASMRDPWETQYF
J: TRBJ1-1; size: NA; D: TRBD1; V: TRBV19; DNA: TGTGCCTCGGGACAGGGAACGAACACTGAAGCTTTCTTT; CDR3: CASGQGTNTEAFF
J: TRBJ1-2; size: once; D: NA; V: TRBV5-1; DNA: TGCGCCAGCAGCTTGGGCGGGGACGGCTACACCTTC; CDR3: CASSLGGDGYTF